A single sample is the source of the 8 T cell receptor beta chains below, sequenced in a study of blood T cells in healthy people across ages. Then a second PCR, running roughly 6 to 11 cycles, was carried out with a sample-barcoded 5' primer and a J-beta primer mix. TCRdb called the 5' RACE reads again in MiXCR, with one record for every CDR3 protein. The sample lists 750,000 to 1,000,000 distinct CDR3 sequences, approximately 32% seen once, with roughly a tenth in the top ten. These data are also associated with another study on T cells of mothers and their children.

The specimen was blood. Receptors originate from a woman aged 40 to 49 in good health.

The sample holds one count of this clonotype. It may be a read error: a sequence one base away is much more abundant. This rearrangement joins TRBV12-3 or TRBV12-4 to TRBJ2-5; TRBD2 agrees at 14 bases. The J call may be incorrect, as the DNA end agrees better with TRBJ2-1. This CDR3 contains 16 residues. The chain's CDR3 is CASSFGTSGGLETQFF. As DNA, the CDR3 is TGTGCCAGCAGTTTTGGGACTAGCGGGGGATTGGAGACCCAGTTCTTC.

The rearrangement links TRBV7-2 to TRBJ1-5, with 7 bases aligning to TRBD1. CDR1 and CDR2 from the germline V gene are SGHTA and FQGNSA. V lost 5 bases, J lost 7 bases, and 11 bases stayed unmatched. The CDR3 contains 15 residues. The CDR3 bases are TGTGCCAGCAGCGCTCAACAGGGGACGGGCCAGCCCCAGCATTTT. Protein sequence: CASSAQQGTGQPQHF.

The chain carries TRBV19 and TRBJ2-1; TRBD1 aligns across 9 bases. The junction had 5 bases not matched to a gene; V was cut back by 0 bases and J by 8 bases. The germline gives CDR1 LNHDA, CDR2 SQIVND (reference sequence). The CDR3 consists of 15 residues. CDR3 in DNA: TGTGCCAGTAGTATAGAGGGGACAGGGTGGGATGAGCAGTTCTTC. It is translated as CASSIEGTGWDEQFF.

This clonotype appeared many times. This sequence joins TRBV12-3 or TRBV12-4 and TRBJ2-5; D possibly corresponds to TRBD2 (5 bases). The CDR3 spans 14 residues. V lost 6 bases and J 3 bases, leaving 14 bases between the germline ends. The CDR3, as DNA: TGTGCCAGCAGGCCGGGATCTAATAAAGAGACCCAGTACTTC. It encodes CASRPGSNKETQYF.

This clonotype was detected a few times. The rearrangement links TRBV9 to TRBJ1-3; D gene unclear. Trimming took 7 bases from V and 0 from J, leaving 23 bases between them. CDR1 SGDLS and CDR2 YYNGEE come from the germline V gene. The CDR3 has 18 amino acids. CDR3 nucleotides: TGTGCCAGCTCATCGGAGGGAGGAGGAGCAAGCTCTGGAAACACCATATATTTT. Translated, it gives CASSSEGGGASSGNTIYF.

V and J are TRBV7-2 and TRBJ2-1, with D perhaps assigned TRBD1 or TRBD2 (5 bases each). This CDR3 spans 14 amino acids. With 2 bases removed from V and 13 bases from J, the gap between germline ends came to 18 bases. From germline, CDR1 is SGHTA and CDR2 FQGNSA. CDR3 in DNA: TGTGCCAGCAGCTTACTTCTCACCACAGGAGGTCAGTTCTTC. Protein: CASSLLLTTGGQFF. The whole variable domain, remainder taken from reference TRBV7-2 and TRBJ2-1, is GAGVSQSPSNKVTEKGKDVELRCDPISGHTALYWYRQSLGQGLEFLIYFQGNSAPDKSGLPSDRFSAERTGGSVSTLTIQRTQQEDSAVYLCASSLLLTTGGQFFGPGTRLTVL.

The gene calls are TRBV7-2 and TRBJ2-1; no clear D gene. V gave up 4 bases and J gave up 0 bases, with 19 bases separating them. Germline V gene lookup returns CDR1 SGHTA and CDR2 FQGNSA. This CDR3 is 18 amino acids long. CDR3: CASSSFSAPGRSYNEQFF. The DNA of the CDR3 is TGTGCCAGCAGCTCTTTTTCAGCCCCCGGACGCTCCTACAATGAGCAGTTCTTC.

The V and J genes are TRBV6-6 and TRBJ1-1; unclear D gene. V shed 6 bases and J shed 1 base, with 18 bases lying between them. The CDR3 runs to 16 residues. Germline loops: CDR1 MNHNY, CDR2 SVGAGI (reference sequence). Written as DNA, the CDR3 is TGTGCCAGCAGCCTCTCCGGGTCGCCTTCGAACACTGAAGCTTTCTTT. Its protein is CASSLSGSPSNTEAFF.